This is a list of T cell receptor beta chains from one sample in a study of blood T cell repertoires in COVID-19. Sequencing used immunoSEQ multiplex PCR; TCRdb keeps in-frame clones, though not all of them. The top ten hold about 10% of the sample, which has more than 200,000 clones, around four fifths seen once. The sample taken for sequencing was peripheral blood. These receptors were obtained from a woman older than 75 with COVID-19, enrolled during active disease. The conserved cysteine and the conserved F or W are not part of the CDR3 here. D genes are given only for firm matches.

d_call,v_call,cdr3_aa
-,TRBV7-8,ASSLGPNTGGGYT
-,TRBV2,ASSGQYTGELF
TRBD1,TRBV4-1,ASSQEAGGWEKLF
-,TRBV29-1,SVEGRNEQY
TRBD2,TRBV5-1,ASSLGTSGGSLGETQY
-,TRBV6-2/TRBV6-3,ASSWGLNTEAF
-,TRBV28,ASTPKRGGGGNQPQH
-,TRBV11-2,ASSYTVLAKNIQY
TRBD1,TRBV6-6,ASSYRQGTYEQY
TRBD1,TRBV5-1,ASSPTGGADEQY
TRBD1,TRBV7-8,ASSFRTGEGSGANVLT
-,TRBV11-2,ASSLDPAGRADTQY
TRBD1,TRBV9,ASSVGGGWETQY
TRBD1,TRBV18,ASSPSYRGSDEQF
TRBD1,TRBV6-1,ASSDPDRVNNYGYT
TRBD1,TRBV5-1,ASSDTGARTEAF
TRBD2,TRBV28,ASSLYTAGGRKTQY
TRBD1,TRBV7-2,ASSLAGTVTDTQY
TRBD1,TRBV28,ATNRGQTEAF
TRBD2,TRBV5-4,ASRTGLAGGGETQY
-,TRBV3-1/TRBV3-2,ASSHLLSGYTEAF
TRBD2,TRBV5-1,ASSSSLGSGGYNEQF
TRBD1,TRBV4-2,ASSPTGTGVPDEQF
TRBD2,TRBV3-1/TRBV3-2,ASSQGLAGYNEQF
-,TRBV12-3/TRBV12-4,ASRTLTGNEAF
-,TRBV5-1,ASSLDGGGTGELF
TRBD1,TRBV5-6,ASSRTGGDYEQY
TRBD1,TRBV19,ASSPGQGNSPLH
-,TRBV7-2,ASSLLTFYGYT
-,TRBV18,ASSPEWGVGNTIY
TRBD1,TRBV18,ASSPGGQDHQPQH
-,TRBV30,AWSPGGVEAF
TRBD1,TRBV6-5,ASSLRDSKYEQY
-,TRBV2,ASSEASGRGEAF
-,TRBV30,AWTTSYEQY
-,TRBV18,ASSPPAGGRETQY
TRBD1,TRBV9,ASSVGTGLNSPLH
-,TRBV6-5,ASRKGVNEKLF
-,TRBV5-1,ASSLEGAGNTGELF
TRBD1,TRBV30,AWTYRGDAYGYT
-,TRBV21-1,ASSNQTGSMSGTEAF
TRBD1,TRBV6-6,ASSYDGTGRGYT
-,TRBV11-3,ASSLGEAGNQETQY
-,TRBV5-1,ASSLEQGATNEKLF
TRBD1,TRBV7-6,ASSPGTGYSRYGYT
TRBD2,TRBV7-2,ASNDAGGPYEQF
-,TRBV6-1,ASSDRGGSPLH
TRBD1,TRBV29-1,SVARGTGELF
TRBD2,TRBV20-1,SASSGGSPVEQY
-,TRBV3-1/TRBV3-2,ASSQGGGRTEAF
-,TRBV10-3,AISEGSYGYT
-,TRBV5-5,ASSSYELRKETQY